This TCR beta chain was captured by sequencing in a study of CD8+CD57+ T cells in acquired aplastic anemia. At the level of the study: DNA from sorted CD4+ and CD8+ cells averaged roughly 3.2 ug. Mean read depth for CD4+ cells from healthy donors was roughly 11 million. Whole-study findings and limits: Common to patients and controls were approximately 30 CD8+ CDR3 sequences. Patients did not significantly differ from controls in CD8+ Simpson's diversity.

This clonotype was observed at least ten times. Its antigen remains unidentified. Researchers used genomic DNA as the template to profile TCR beta VDJ and CDR3. TCRdb re-called the reads through MiXCR, storing one row per CDR3 protein. This sample has about 190,000 distinct CDR3 sequences, with roughly 56% found just once. The trim removed 5 bases at V and 4 bases at J, leaving 7 bases unmatched. The CDR3 has 15 residues. Germline V gene data show CDR1 as LNHDA and CDR2 as SQIVND (reference sequence). Sequences were obtained from sorted CD4+, CD8+, or CD8+CD57+ T cells (not recorded which) from PBMCs. V and J are TRBV19 and TRBJ2-1; 8 bases match TRBD1. The sequence derives from a human donor in good health, serving as a control. This CDR3 is CASSSHGTGYNEQFF. CDR3 bases: TGTGCCAGTAGTTCCCACGGGACAGGATACAATGAGCAGTTCTTC.